A selection of T cell receptor beta chains follows, all from one sample in a study of T-cell memory formation after mild COVID-19. One entry per CDR3 protein, called by TCRdb with MiXCR from the 5' RACE reads. The profile shows under 300,000 distinct CDR3 sequences, 8% to 10% of them singletons. The specimen sequenced was PBMCs or a T cell subset sorted from them (not recorded which). Receptors were obtained from a man between 18 and 35 years old who had mild COVID-19 (a few samples of this study predate the infection). Cell type and time point are not known. CDR3s include the opening cysteine and the closing phenylalanine or tryptophan. The D gene is left open where the match is weak. Only part of the rows carry a size: once, few, many, or a class if the clone is expanded.

j_gene | d_gene | abundance | v_gene | CDR3nt | CDR3aa
TRBJ1-1 | - | many | TRBV5-1 | TGCGCCAGCAGCGGTGGGGGGCAGGACACTGAAGCTTTCTTT | CASSGGGQDTEAFF
TRBJ1-1 | TRBD1 | few | TRBV3-1 | TGTGCCAGCAGCCAAGTCCCGACAGGGGGCTTGACTGAAGCTTTCTTT | CASSQVPTGGLTEAFF
TRBJ2-5 | - | - | TRBV7-2 | TGTGCCAGCAGTCGCAGGATGGGGGGCCAAGAGACCCAGTACTTC | CASSRRMGGQETQYF
TRBJ2-3 | - | many | TRBV7-2 | TGTGCCAGCAGAAGGGACCGCCGCACAGATACGCAGTATTTT | CASRRDRRTDTQYF
TRBJ2-3 | - | - | TRBV2 | TGTGCCAGCGGAGAGGCTAGCAGAAGCACAGATACGCAGTATTTT | CASGEASRSTDTQYF
TRBJ2-5 | TRBD1 | few | TRBV7-8 | TGTGCCAGCAGTCCGACAGGGCTGGAGACCCAGTACTTC | CASSPTGLETQYF
TRBJ2-7 | - | few | TRBV20-1 | TGCAGTGCTAGAGAGGCCGGGACCACCTACGAGCAGTACTTC | CSAREAGTTYEQYF
TRBJ2-3 | TRBD2 | - | TRBV28 | TGTGCCAGCAGTTCACCAGCGGGGAGCACAGATACGCAGTATTTT | CASSSPAGSTDTQYF
TRBJ2-1 | TRBD2 | few | TRBV20-1 | TGCAGTGCTAGCCAAGGGACTAGCTACCGGTTCTTC | CSASQGTSYRFF
TRBJ2-7 | TRBD1 | - | TRBV18 | TGTGCCAGCTCACCACCGGGGGACAGCTACGAGCAGTACTTC | CASSPPGDSYEQYF
TRBJ2-7 | TRBD2 | many | TRBV5-1 | TGCGCCAGCAGCTCGGGTCTAGCGGGGGGGCCCTACGAGCAGTACTTC | CASSSGLAGGPYEQYF
TRBJ2-1 | - | few | TRBV4-3 | TGCGCCAGCAGCCCCGTGCAGGGGGGTATCAATGAGCAGTTCTTC | CASSPVQGGINEQFF
TRBJ2-3 | - | few | TRBV6-5 | TGTGCCAGCAGTCCACAGGGCTTCAGCACAGATACGCAGTATTTT | CASSPQGFSTDTQYF
TRBJ1-1 | TRBD1 | few | TRBV7-9 | TGTGCCAGCAGCTCCGGACAGGCGGAAGCTTTCTTT | CASSSGQAEAFF
TRBJ1-1 | - | - | TRBV6-5 | TGTGCCAGCAGTTACGTACAGGGCTTCACTGAAGCTTTCTTT | CASSYVQGFTEAFF
TRBJ2-1 | - | few | TRBV24-1 | TGTGCCACCAGTGATTTTAGGGATGAGCAGTTCTTC | CATSDFRDEQFF
TRBJ2-2 | - | many | TRBV9 | TGTGCCAGCAGCGTAGAGGTAGCCGGGGAGCTGTTTTTT | CASSVEVAGELFF
TRBJ1-1 | TRBD1 | - | TRBV7-8 | TGTGCCAGCAGCTTAGCTCACAGGGGGCAGAATGAAGCTTTCTTT | CASSLAHRGQNEAFF
TRBJ1-1 | - | few | TRBV6-5 | TGTGCCAGCAGTCCGGCAGCCGGGGCGAACACTGAAGCTTTCTTT | CASSPAAGANTEAFF
TRBJ1-2 | - | many | TRBV20-1 | TGCAGTGCTAGTTGGCAGGCCTATGGCTACACCTTC | CSASWQAYGYTF
TRBJ2-1 | TRBD1 | few | TRBV29-1 | TGCAGCGCGGGACAGGGGCCTAACTACAATGAGCAGTTCTTC | CSAGQGPNYNEQFF
TRBJ1-5 | - | few | TRBV29-1 | TGCAGCGTTGCTAATAGCAATCAGCCCCAGCATTTT | CSVANSNQPQHF
TRBJ2-4 | TRBD1 | - | TRBV5-1 | TGCGCCAGCAGTTTGACAGGGGCCGAAAACATTCAGTACTTC | CASSLTGAENIQYF
TRBJ2-7 | TRBD2 | - | TRBV10-2 | TGCGCCAGCAGTGAGGGCGGGGGCTACGAGCAGTACTTC | CASSEGGGYEQYF
TRBJ1-3 | - | - | TRBV29-1 | TGCAGCGTTTCTTATCAGGGCAGGGGCTCTGGAAACACCATATATTTT | CSVSYQGRGSGNTIYF
TRBJ2-5 | TRBD1 | few | TRBV19 | TGTGCCAGTAGTACGGGACAGGGGACAAGGGGACAAGAGACCCAGTACTTC | CASSTGQGTRGQETQYF
TRBJ2-2 | - | few | TRBV5-1 | TGCGCCAGCAGCTTGGGCCTGACCGCCGCCGGGGAGCTGTTTTTT | CASSLGLTAAGELFF
TRBJ2-5 | TRBD2 | - | TRBV5-1 | TGCGCCAGCAGCTTAGCGGGGAAAAAAGAGACCCAGTACTTC | CASSLAGKKETQYF
TRBJ2-3 | - | many | TRBV12-3/TRBV12-4 | TGTGCCAGCAGTGGCGCGGGACAGTCTTCCACAGATACGCAGTATTTT | CASSGAGQSSTDTQYF
TRBJ2-3 | TRBD2 | many | TRBV12-3/TRBV12-4 | TGTGCCAGCAGTCCCGGGACTACGATAGGGACGCAGTATTTT | CASSPGTTIGTQYF
TRBJ1-4 | - | - | TRBV19 | TGTGCCAGTAGTATCGGCGGTGCAACTAATGAAAAACTGTTTTTT | CASSIGGATNEKLFF
TRBJ1-1 | - | few | TRBV12-3/TRBV12-4 | TGTGCCAGCAGGGGACGAGTAAGCACTGAAGCTTTCTTT | CASRGRVSTEAFF
TRBJ2-3 | - | many | TRBV9 | TGTGCCAGCAGCGTATCCTGGGGGAACACAGATACGCAGTATTTT | CASSVSWGNTDTQYF
TRBJ1-3 | TRBD1 | few | TRBV5-1 | TGCGCCAGCAGCTGGAACAGGGGGCCTGGAAACACCATATATTTT | CASSWNRGPGNTIYF
TRBJ2-3 | - | - | TRBV2 | TGTGCCAGCAGTCAGGCGGAACTGGCGGAACTTTATACGCAGTATTTT | CASSQAELAELYTQYF
TRBJ1-2 | - | many | TRBV20-1 | TGCAGTGCTGGACAGAGACTCTATGGCTACACCTTC | CSAGQRLYGYTF
TRBJ2-2 | - | few | TRBV11-1 | TGTGCCAGCAGCTCAAGGCAGCTGAACACCGGGGAGCTGTTTTTT | CASSSRQLNTGELFF